A selection of T cell receptor beta chains follows, all from one sample in a study of naive and memory T cell subsets. TCRdb re-called the UMI-ligation and nested PCR reads with MiXCR, one entry per CDR3 protein. The sample has approximately 29,000 distinct CDR3 sequences, less than 20% seen once. The sample was effector memory CD4+ T cells from blood. These receptor sequences come from a human donor in good health. CDR3s include the opening cysteine and the closing phenylalanine or tryptophan. The D gene is left open where the match is weak. Clone size, where shown, is once, few, many, or a class for clones that have expanded.

d_gene,j_gene,abundance,v_gene,CDR3nt,CDR3aa
NA,TRBJ1-3,few,TRBV7-9,TGTGCCAGCAGCTACCGACAGACCTCTGGAAACACCATATATTTT,CASSYRQTSGNTIYF
NA,TRBJ1-6,many,TRBV6-1,TGTGCCAGCAGTGAACGTAGGGGCTCCTATAATTCACCCCTCCACTTT,CASSERRGSYNSPLHF
NA,TRBJ2-1,NA,TRBV6-1,TGTGCCAGCAGTGTAGGCAACTCCAATGAGCAGTTCTTC,CASSVGNSNEQFF
NA,TRBJ2-7,NA,TRBV3-1,TGTGCCAGCAGCCAAGCCCCGGTCTACGAGCAGTACTTC,CASSQAPVYEQYF
TRBD2,TRBJ2-7,NA,TRBV28,TGTGCCAGCAGTTCCATAGCGGGAGCTCTTTACGAGCAGTACTTC,CASSSIAGALYEQYF
NA,TRBJ2-1,few,TRBV5-1,TGCGCCAGCAGTTCTTCTCCCCAGGGTATGAGGACACACCATGAGCAGTTCTTC,CASSSSPQGMRTHHEQFF
TRBD1,TRBJ2-7,many,TRBV9,TGTGCCAGCAGCCCCCGGACAGGGATCCACGAGCAGTACTTC,CASSPRTGIHEQYF
NA,TRBJ2-6,NA,TRBV5-4,TGTGCCAGCAGCTTTTCCTTCTCTGGGGCCAACGTCCTGACTTTC,CASSFSFSGANVLTF
TRBD1,TRBJ2-5,NA,TRBV15,TGTGCCACCAGCGGCCCGGGACAGGGGGCGCAGACCCAGTACTTC,CATSGPGQGAQTQYF
NA,TRBJ2-1,few,TRBV25-1,TGTGCCACGACGTACGGAAACAATGAGCAGTTCTTC,CATTYGNNEQFF
TRBD2,TRBJ2-3,many,TRBV20-1,TGCAGTGCTAGAGATATGCGGGAGGTCACAGATACGCAGTATTTT,CSARDMREVTDTQYF
NA,TRBJ2-3,few,TRBV12-3/TRBV12-4,TGTGCCAGCAGTGCCTACAGGGACAGCACAGATACGCAGTATTTT,CASSAYRDSTDTQYF
TRBD1,TRBJ2-5,medium-sized,TRBV28,TGTGCCAGCAGCAACCAGGACAGGGGGGCCCAAGAGACCCAGTACTTC,CASSNQDRGAQETQYF
NA,TRBJ1-5,few,TRBV27,TGTGCCAGCAGTTTAGGGACGGGAAATCAGCCCCAGCATTTT,CASSLGTGNQPQHF
NA,TRBJ2-5,few,TRBV30,TGTGCCTGGGGCAGGTCTCGCATGCGAGAGACCCAGTACTTC,CAWGRSRMRETQYF
TRBD1,TRBJ2-7,many,TRBV20-1,TGCAGTGCGGAGGACAGGGGCAGCTCCTACGAGCAGTACTTC,CSAEDRGSSYEQYF
NA,TRBJ2-3,NA,TRBV4-3,TGCGCCAGCAGCCAAGATTACGGATACACAGATACGCAGTATTTT,CASSQDYGYTDTQYF
NA,TRBJ2-7,NA,TRBV18,TGTGCCAGCTCACCCCCCGGGCCAGGGCAGGGCGAGCAGTACTTC,CASSPPGPGQGEQYF
NA,TRBJ1-6,many,TRBV7-2,TGTGCCAGCAGCTTATATGGATCACCCCTCCACTTT,CASSLYGSPLHF
NA,TRBJ1-1,NA,TRBV29-1,TGCAGCGTTGAAGATCGACGTACTGGGGGATATCGTACTGAAGCTTTCTTT,CSVEDRRTGGYRTEAFF
NA,TRBJ1-3,many,TRBV18,TGTGCCAGCTCACCACCGCCCGAAGCTGGAGAGAACACCATATATTTT,CASSPPPEAGENTIYF
TRBD1,TRBJ1-2,few,TRBV7-2,TGTGCCAGCAGCTTACTCCAGGGGGCAAGTGGCTACACCTTC,CASSLLQGASGYTF
TRBD2,TRBJ2-1,NA,TRBV5-5,TGTGCCAGCAGCTTTGCTAGCGGGAGGCTTAGCTCCTACAATGAGCAGTTCTTC,CASSFASGRLSSYNEQFF
TRBD2,TRBJ2-1,NA,TRBV7-9,TGTGCCAGCAGCAGCGGGAGGAGAAGCTCCTACAATGAGCAGTTCTTC,CASSSGRRSSYNEQFF
NA,TRBJ1-5,few,TRBV5-5,TGTGCCAGCAGCTTGGTTGGAGTCGGGACACCAGTAAATCAGCCCCAGCATTTT,CASSLVGVGTPVNQPQHF
TRBD1,TRBJ2-7,NA,TRBV20-1,TGCAGTGCTGGGCCGGGACAGGGGGCAAGGGAGCAGTACTTC,CSAGPGQGAREQYF
TRBD2,TRBJ2-1,few,TRBV11-2,TGTGCCAGCAGAAGGACTAGCGGGGGACTCGAGCAGTTCTTC,CASRRTSGGLEQFF
NA,TRBJ2-1,many,TRBV7-6,TGTGCCAGCAGCTTAGGGTCGTTCTACAATGAGCAGTTCTTC,CASSLGSFYNEQFF